This is a list of T cell receptor beta chains from one sample in a study of identical twins. TCRdb fed the 5' RACE reads into MiXCR, producing one record per CDR3 protein. Of about 240,000 distinct CDR3 sequences in the sample, 10% to 13% are singletons; the top ten hold about a tenth. Sequenced: memory T cells sorted from blood. The receptors stem from a man in his forties or fifties in good health. Both conserved end residues are part of each CDR3. Fields, in order: V gene, clone size, D gene, J gene, CDR3 DNA, CDR3 protein. D genes are given only for firm matches. Part of the rows lack a size; the others show once, few, many or a class for expanded clones.

V: TRBV5-5
size: NA
D: TRBD1
J: TRBJ1-1
DNA: TGTGCCAGCAGCCGTCAGGGGGTGGAGACTGAAGCTTTCTTT
CDR3: CASSRQGVETEAFF

V: TRBV3-1
size: NA
D: NA
J: TRBJ1-5
DNA: TGTGCCAGCAGCCCCGCGGGGGGCAATCAGCCCCAGCATTTT
CDR3: CASSPAGGNQPQHF

V: TRBV2
size: many
D: NA
J: TRBJ2-7
DNA: TGTGCCAGCAGTGCGGGCGAGCAGTACTTC
CDR3: CASSAGEQYF

V: TRBV28
size: many
D: NA
J: TRBJ2-7
DNA: TGTGCCAGCAGAATCCAGCAGTTTTTGTCTCCGGGAGTTAGGCCAGGCGAGCAGTACTTC
CDR3: CASRIQQFLSPGVRPGEQYF

V: TRBV6-5
size: many
D: NA
J: TRBJ2-3
DNA: TGTGCCAGCAGCCAGGGCTATGCGCAGTATTTT
CDR3: CASSQGYAQYF

V: TRBV20-1
size: many
D: NA
J: TRBJ2-4
DNA: TGCAGTGCTAGCGGGAGAGGCAAAAACATTCAGTACTTC
CDR3: CSASGRGKNIQYF

V: TRBV11-3
size: NA
D: NA
J: TRBJ2-2
DNA: TGTGCCAGCAGCAAGTCATTCCTCGGGGAGCTGTTTTTT
CDR3: CASSKSFLGELFF

V: TRBV6-1
size: few
D: NA
J: TRBJ1-5
DNA: TGTGCCAGCAGTCGGGCAGGGTTCAATCAGCCCCAGCATTTT
CDR3: CASSRAGFNQPQHF

V: TRBV5-1
size: many
D: NA
J: TRBJ1-6
DNA: TGCGCCAGCAGCTTGTGGGGAGAGGATTCACCCCTCCACTTT
CDR3: CASSLWGEDSPLHF

V: TRBV12-3/TRBV12-4
size: NA
D: NA
J: TRBJ1-5
DNA: TGTGCCAGCAGTTTTTCGTCTGTTCCCCCCCAGCATTTT
CDR3: CASSFSSVPPQHF

V: TRBV5-1
size: few
D: NA
J: TRBJ2-1
DNA: TGCGCCAGCAGCTTGATGAACAATGAGCAGTTCTTC
CDR3: CASSLMNNEQFF

V: TRBV6-5
size: many
D: NA
J: TRBJ1-1
DNA: TGTGCCAGCAGTTACGCCAGGGTTGACACTGAAGCTTTCTTT
CDR3: CASSYARVDTEAFF

V: TRBV20-1
size: few
D: NA
J: TRBJ2-1
DNA: TGCAGTGCTAGAAGTCCGGGATACAATGAGCAGTTCTTC
CDR3: CSARSPGYNEQFF

V: TRBV4-2
size: NA
D: NA
J: TRBJ1-2
DNA: TGTGCCAGCAGCCAAGATCAGGCGGGGATCTATGGCTACACCTTC
CDR3: CASSQDQAGIYGYTF

V: TRBV20-1
size: many
D: NA
J: TRBJ2-5
DNA: TGCAGTGCTAGAGCGGGTTCTGTCAAAGAGACCCAGTACTTC
CDR3: CSARAGSVKETQYF

V: TRBV11-1
size: NA
D: NA
J: TRBJ2-7
DNA: TGTGCCAGCAGCTTAGCGCTCTTCTCCTACGAGCAGTACTTC
CDR3: CASSLALFSYEQYF

V: TRBV7-3
size: many
D: NA
J: TRBJ2-7
DNA: TGTGCCAGCAGCTATGGGGCTGGCCGCGAGCAGTACTTC
CDR3: CASSYGAGREQYF

V: TRBV3-1
size: many
D: TRBD1
J: TRBJ2-7
DNA: TGTGCCAGCAACCAACTCGACAGGGTCGTGGACTACGAGCAGTACTTC
CDR3: CASNQLDRVVDYEQYF

V: TRBV4-3
size: few
D: NA
J: TRBJ2-7
DNA: TGCGCCAGCAGCCAAGAGGCAGTGGGCTACGAGCAGTACTTC
CDR3: CASSQEAVGYEQYF

V: TRBV6-2/TRBV6-3
size: NA
D: TRBD1
J: TRBJ2-1
DNA: TGTGCCAGCAGAACGATTGGACAGGGGGCGTACAATGAGCAGTTCTTC
CDR3: CASRTIGQGAYNEQFF

V: TRBV20-1
size: NA
D: NA
J: TRBJ2-7
DNA: TGCAGTGCTAGGTCACCTCGGGACGTATCCTACGAGCAGTACTTC
CDR3: CSARSPRDVSYEQYF

V: TRBV20-1
size: NA
D: NA
J: TRBJ2-7
DNA: TGCAGTGCTAGATGGAGCTCCTACGAGCAGTACTTC
CDR3: CSARWSSYEQYF

V: TRBV12-3/TRBV12-4
size: many
D: NA
J: TRBJ2-1
DNA: TGTGCCAGCAGTCGAACTACTAGCAATGAGCAGTTCTTC
CDR3: CASSRTTSNEQFF

V: TRBV5-4
size: NA
D: TRBD2
J: TRBJ2-1
DNA: TGTGCCAGCAGCTTGGCCGTAACTAGCGGGAACAATGAGCAGTTCTTC
CDR3: CASSLAVTSGNNEQFF

V: TRBV5-1
size: many
D: TRBD1
J: TRBJ2-5
DNA: TGCGCCAGCAGCACCGGGACAGACGTACAAGAGACCCAGTACTTC
CDR3: CASSTGTDVQETQYF